This T cell receptor (beta chain) derives from a study of T cell responses to AZD1222 COVID-19 vaccine. General study findings and limits: Mostly white British, mostly female donors; authors suggested clonal diversity may be underestimated. The peak T cell response came first, and repertoires were sampled only after it.

Germline V lookup: CDR1 DFQATT, CDR2 SNEGSKA (reference sequence). The V gene lost 6 bases and the J gene lost 8 bases, with 10 bases spanning the gap. The CDR3 has 10 residues. Here immunoSEQ multiplex PCR was the method, and the copy in TCRdb shows in-frame clones only, minus some. The sample yields roughly 150,000 clones, 75% to 90% seen once. With regard to this clone: The antigen remains undetermined.

This specimen consisted of peripheral blood, obtained after recovery from COVID-19. The receptor comes from an adult who had recovered from COVID-19. This chain uses TRBV20-1 with TRBJ1-2; no reliable D call. The CDR3 region has the DNA TGCAGTGCGCCCCAGGCGGGCTACACCTTC. This encodes CSAPQAGYTF.